The T cell receptor beta chain under discussion was sequenced for a study of cytotoxic CD8 clonotypes in ibrutinib-treated CLL. The overall study: IGHV unmutated about 17; relapsed/refractory about a dozen; treatment-naive over 14. Regarding the study as a whole: Public clonotypes occurred uncommonly; on treatment, they contracted or remained stable.

The germline CDR1 and CDR2 sequences are SGHRS and YFSETQ. This CDR3 is built from 15 residues. V was clipped by 4 bases and J by 5 bases; unmatched bases: 8. Repertoires were generated with immunoSEQ multiplex PCR, while TCRdb's copy carries only in-frame clones and drops some. The sample has around 250,000 clones, 70% seen once; the top ten hold approximately 15%. Points on this clone: Its antigen is as yet unknown.

Genomic DNA for TCR beta libraries, 2 to 2.5 micrograms, came from cryopreserved PBMCs. The chain couples TRBV5-1 to TRBJ2-7, with TRBD2 matching over 11 bases. This material consisted of PBMCs, taken after 24 months of ibrutinib treatment. The TCR was taken from a human donor with chronic lymphocytic leukemia. The CDR3 here is CASSATSGTLHEQYF. The CDR3 DNA is TGCGCCAGCAGCGCGACTAGCGGGACGCTCCACGAGCAGTACTTC.